This entry is about one TCR beta chain. The CDR3 runs 15 residues. Trimming cost V 4 bases and J 2 bases, with 15 bases left between them. CDR1 LNHDA and CDR2 SQIVND come from the germline V gene (reference sequence). Clones were sequenced by immunoSEQ multiplex PCR, and TCRdb holds only the in-frame ones, with some missing. Of approximately 130,000 clones listed, 80% to 90% are singletons. This record belongs to a study of blood T cell repertoires in COVID-19. The rearrangement uses TRBV19 and TRBJ2-7; possibly TRBD2 for D (6 bases). The clonotype was recovered from an older man with active or convalescent COVID-19. The material sequenced was peripheral blood. For the CDR3, the DNA is TGTGCCAGTAGTACGGACACCCGGAGGGCCTACGAGCAGTACTTC. It translates to CASSTDTRRAYEQYF.